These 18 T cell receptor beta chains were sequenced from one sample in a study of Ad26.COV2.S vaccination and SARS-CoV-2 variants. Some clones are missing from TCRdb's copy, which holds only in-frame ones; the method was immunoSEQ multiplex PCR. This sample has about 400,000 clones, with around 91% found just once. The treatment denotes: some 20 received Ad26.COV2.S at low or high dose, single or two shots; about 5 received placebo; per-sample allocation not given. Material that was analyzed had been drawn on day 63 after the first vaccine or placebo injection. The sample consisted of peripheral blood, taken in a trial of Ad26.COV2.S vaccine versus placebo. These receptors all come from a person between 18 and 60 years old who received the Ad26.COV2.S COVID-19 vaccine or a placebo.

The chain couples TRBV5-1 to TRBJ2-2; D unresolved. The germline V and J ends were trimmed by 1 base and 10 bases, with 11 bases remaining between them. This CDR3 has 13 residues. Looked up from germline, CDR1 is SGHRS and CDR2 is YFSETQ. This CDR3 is CASSLMLPEELFF. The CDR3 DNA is TGCGCCAGCAGCTTGATGTTACCCGAGGAGCTGTTTTTT.

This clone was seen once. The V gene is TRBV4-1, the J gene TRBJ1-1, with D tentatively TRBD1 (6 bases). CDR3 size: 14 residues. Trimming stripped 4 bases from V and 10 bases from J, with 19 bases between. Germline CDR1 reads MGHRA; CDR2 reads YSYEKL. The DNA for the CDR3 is TGCGCCAGCAGCCTTTGGGGGCAGGACAGTATAGCTTTCTTT. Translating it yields CASSLWGQDSIAFF.

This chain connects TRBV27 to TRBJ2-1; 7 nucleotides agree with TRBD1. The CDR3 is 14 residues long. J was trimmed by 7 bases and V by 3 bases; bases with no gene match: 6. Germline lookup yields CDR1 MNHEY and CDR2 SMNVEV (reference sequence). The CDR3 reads CASSLEGRGNEQFF. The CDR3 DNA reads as TGTGCCAGCAGTTTGGAAGGCAGGGGGAATGAGCAGTTCTTC.

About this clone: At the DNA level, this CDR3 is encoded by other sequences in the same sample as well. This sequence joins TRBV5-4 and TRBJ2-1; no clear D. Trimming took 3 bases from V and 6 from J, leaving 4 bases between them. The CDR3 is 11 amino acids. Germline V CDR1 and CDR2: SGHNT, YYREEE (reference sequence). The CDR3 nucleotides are TGTGCCAGCAGCTCGAGCAATGAGCAGTTCTTC. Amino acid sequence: CASSSSNEQFF.

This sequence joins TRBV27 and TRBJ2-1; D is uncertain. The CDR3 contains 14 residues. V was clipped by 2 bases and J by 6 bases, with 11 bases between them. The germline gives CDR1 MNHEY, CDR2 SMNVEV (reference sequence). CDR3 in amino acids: CASSLPGPLNEQFF. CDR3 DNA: TGTGCCAGCAGTTTACCTGGGCCTCTCAATGAGCAGTTCTTC.

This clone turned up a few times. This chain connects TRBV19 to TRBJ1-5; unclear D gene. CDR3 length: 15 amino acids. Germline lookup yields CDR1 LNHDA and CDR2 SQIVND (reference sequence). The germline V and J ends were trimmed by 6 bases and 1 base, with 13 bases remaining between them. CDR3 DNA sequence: TGTGCCAGTAGCCACGGAGGAGGGAGCAATCAGCCCCAGCATTTT. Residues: CASSHGGGSNQPQHF.

The CDR3 coding sequence is TGCGCCAGCAGCTGGGGACTAGCGGGAGTCGATGAGCAGTTCTTC. Protein sequence: CASSWGLAGVDEQFF. The J gene is TRBJ2-1, the V gene TRBV5-1; TRBD2 matches at 14 bases. Germline CDR1 reads SGHRS; CDR2 reads YFSETQ. This CDR3 comprises 15 residues. J was trimmed by 8 bases and V by 3 bases; bases with no gene match: 4. Full variable domain (remainder filled in from reference TRBV5-1 and TRBJ2-1): KAGVTQTPRYLIKTRGQQVTLSCSPISGHRSVSWYQQTPGQGLQFLFEYFSETQRNKGNFPGRFSGRQFSNSRSEMNVSTLELGDSALYLCASSWGLAGVDEQFFGPGTRLTVL.

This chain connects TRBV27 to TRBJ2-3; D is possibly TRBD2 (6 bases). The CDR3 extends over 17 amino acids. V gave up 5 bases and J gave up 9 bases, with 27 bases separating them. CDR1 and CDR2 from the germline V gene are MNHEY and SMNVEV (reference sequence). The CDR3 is CASSPKLGGGVRWTQYF. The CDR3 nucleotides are TGTGCCAGCAGTCCTAAGCTTGGGGGAGGAGTTAGATGGACGCAGTATTTT.

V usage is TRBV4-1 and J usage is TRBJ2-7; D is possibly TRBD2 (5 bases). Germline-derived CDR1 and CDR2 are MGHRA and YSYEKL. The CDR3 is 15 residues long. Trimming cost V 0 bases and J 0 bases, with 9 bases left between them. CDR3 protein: CASSQEVASSYEQYF. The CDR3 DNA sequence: TGCGCCAGCAGCCAAGAAGTAGCGTCCTCCTACGAGCAGTACTTC.

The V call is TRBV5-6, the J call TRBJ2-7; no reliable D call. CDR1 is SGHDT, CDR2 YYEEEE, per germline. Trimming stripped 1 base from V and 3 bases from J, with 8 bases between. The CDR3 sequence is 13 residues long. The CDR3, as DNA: TGTGCCAGCAGCTTGCTGACTCTCTACGAGCAGTACTTC. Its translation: CASSLLTLYEQYF.

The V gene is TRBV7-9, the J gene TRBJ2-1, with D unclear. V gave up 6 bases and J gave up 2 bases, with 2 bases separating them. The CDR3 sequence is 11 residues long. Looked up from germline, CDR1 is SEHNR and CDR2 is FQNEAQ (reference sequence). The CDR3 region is CASRTYNEQFF. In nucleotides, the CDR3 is TGTGCCAGCAGGACCTACAATGAGCAGTTCTTC. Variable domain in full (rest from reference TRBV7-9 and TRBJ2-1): DTGVSQNPRHKITKRGQNVTFRCDPISEHNRLYWYRQTLGQGPEFLTYFQNEAQLEKSRLLSDRFSAERPKGSFSTLEIQRTEQGDSAMYLCASRTYNEQFFGPGTRLTVL.

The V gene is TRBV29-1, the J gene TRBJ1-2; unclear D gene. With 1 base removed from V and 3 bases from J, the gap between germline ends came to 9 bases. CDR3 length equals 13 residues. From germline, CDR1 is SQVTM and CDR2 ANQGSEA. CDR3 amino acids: CSVEGPEDYGYTF. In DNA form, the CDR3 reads TGCAGCGTTGAAGGTCCAGAAGACTATGGCTACACCTTC. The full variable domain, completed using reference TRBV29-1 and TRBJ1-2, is SAVISQKPSRDICQRGTSLTIQCQVDSQVTMMFWYRQQPGQSLTLIATANQGSEATYESGFVIDKFPISRPNLTFSTLTVSNMSPEDSSIYLCSVEGPEDYGYTFGSGTRLTVV.

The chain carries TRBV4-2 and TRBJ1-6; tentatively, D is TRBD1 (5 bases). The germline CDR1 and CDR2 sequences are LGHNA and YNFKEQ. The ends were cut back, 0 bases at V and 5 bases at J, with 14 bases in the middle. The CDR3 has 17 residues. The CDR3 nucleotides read TGTGCCAGCAGCCAAGAGGGAGGGCAGGGTGATAATTCACCCCTCCACTTT. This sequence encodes CASSQEGGQGDNSPLHF.

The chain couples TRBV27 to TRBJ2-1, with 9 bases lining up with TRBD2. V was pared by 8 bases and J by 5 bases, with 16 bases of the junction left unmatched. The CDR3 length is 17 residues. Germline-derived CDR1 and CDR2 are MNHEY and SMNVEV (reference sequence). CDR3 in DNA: TGTGCCAGCGGGCTGCTAGCGGGGCCCCTGAGGGACAATGAGCAGTTCTTC. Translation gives CASGLLAGPLRDNEQFF.

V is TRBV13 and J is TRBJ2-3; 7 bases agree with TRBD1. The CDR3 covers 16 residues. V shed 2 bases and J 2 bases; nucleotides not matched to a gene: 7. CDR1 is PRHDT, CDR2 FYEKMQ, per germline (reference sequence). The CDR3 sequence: CASSLTPGTDTDTQYF. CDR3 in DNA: TGTGCCAGCAGCTTAACCCCCGGGACAGACACAGATACGCAGTATTTT.

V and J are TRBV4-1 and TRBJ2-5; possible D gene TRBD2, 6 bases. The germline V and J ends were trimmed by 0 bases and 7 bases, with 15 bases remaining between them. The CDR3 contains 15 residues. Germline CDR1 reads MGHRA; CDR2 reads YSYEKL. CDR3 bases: TGCGCCAGCAGCCAAGAAGCGGGTGCCGTCGGGACCCAGTACTTC. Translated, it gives CASSQEAGAVGTQYF.

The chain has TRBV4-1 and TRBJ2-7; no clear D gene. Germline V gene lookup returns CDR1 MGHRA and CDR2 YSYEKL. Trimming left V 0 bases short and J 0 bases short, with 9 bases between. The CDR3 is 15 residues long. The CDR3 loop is CASSQESFSSYEQYF. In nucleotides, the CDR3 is TGCGCCAGCAGCCAAGAATCCTTTAGCTCCTACGAGCAGTACTTC.

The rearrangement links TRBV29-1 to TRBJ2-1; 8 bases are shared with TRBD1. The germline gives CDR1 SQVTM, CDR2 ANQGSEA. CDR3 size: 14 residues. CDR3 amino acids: CSEVTGGSYNEQFF. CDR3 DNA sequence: TGCAGTGAGGTCACAGGGGGATCCTACAATGAGCAGTTCTTC.